Following are 27 T cell receptor beta chains from one sample sequenced in a study of blood T cell repertoires in COVID-19. Sequencing was performed with immunoSEQ multiplex PCR; in TCRdb, only in-frame clones are kept and a portion is missing. The data contain some 120,000 clones, 70% to 85% of them singletons. The sample comprised peripheral blood. The origin of the receptors is a man in his 70s with active or convalescent COVID-19.

The V gene is TRBV19, the J gene TRBJ2-1, with TRBD1 as a possible D gene (6 bases). The CDR3 contains 17 residues. Trimming removed 4 bases from V and 0 bases from J, with 16 bases in between. The germline V gene has CDR1 LNHDA and CDR2 SQIVND (reference sequence). CDR3 nucleotides: TGTGCCAGTAGTACCGACGGACAGCGAAGCTCCTACAATGAGCAGTTCTTC. It yields the protein CASSTDGQRSSYNEQFF.

With respect to this clone: This specimen includes other DNA sequences encoding the same CDR3. The CDR3 loop is CSVDRGNTEAFF. The CDR3 nucleotides read TGCAGCGTCGACAGGGGTAATACTGAAGCTTTCTTT. The chain links TRBV29-1 to TRBJ1-1, with 8 nucleotides matching TRBD1. The germline gives CDR1 SQVTM, CDR2 ANQGSEA. The CDR3 runs to 12 residues. Trimming removed 6 bases from V and 5 bases from J; junction bases left unmatched: 5.

V gene TRBV29-1 combines with J gene TRBJ2-2; 9 bases match TRBD2. V shed 7 bases, J shed 4 bases, and the junction held 7 bases outside the gene matches. CDR3 size: 14 residues. The germline V gene has CDR1 SQVTM and CDR2 ANQGSEA. The CDR3 region has the DNA TGCAGCGCCGCGGGGGGGGCGGGCACCGGGGAGCTGTTTTTT. Translating gives CSAAGGAGTGELFF.

With regard to this clone: This clone may be a read error of a much larger clone one base away. The chain recombines TRBV18 with TRBJ2-1, with D unresolved. Per the germline V gene, CDR1 is KGHSH and CDR2 is LQKENI. The length of the CDR3 is 13 residues. CDR3 coding DNA: TGTGCCAGCTTACCACATACTGGCGGAGTGCAGTTCTTC. This codes for CASLPHTGGVQFF. Full variable domain (rest looked up from reference TRBV18 and TRBJ2-1): NAGVMQNPRHLVRRRGQEARLRCSPMKGHSHVYWYRQLPEEGLKFMVYLQKENIIDESGMPKERFSAEFPKEGPSILRIQQVVRGDSAAYFCASLPHTGGVQFFGPGTRLTVL.

This clone was found a few times. The chain carries TRBV11-2 and TRBJ2-1, with 10 bases that match TRBD2. V trimming: 0 bases; J trimming: 7 bases; junction bases outside the gene matches: 6. Germline CDR1 and CDR2: SGHAT and FQNNGV. CDR3 length equals 16 residues. The CDR3 spells CASSLDLSGGSNEQFF. CDR3 nucleotide sequence: TGTGCCAGCAGCTTAGATCTTAGCGGGGGGAGTAATGAGCAGTTCTTC.

This clone occurred once. The CDR3 DNA is TGTGCCAGCAGTTCCGGGACAGAACGGCTCGGGTTGTATCAGCCCCAGCATTTT. This gives the protein CASSSGTERLGLYQPQHF. The rearrangement uses TRBV27 and TRBJ1-5; 7 nucleotides line up with TRBD1. Looked up from germline, CDR1 is MNHEY and CDR2 is SMNVEV (reference sequence). The CDR3 length is 18 residues. The V segment lost 4 bases and the J segment 5 bases; nucleotides outside the gene matches: 17.

This clone was picked up a small number of times. V and J are TRBV27 and TRBJ1-5; TRBD1 agrees at 7 bases. Germline loops: CDR1 MNHEY, CDR2 SMNVEV (reference sequence). The J segment lost 9 bases and the V segment lost 5 bases, leaving 10 bases of the junction unmatched. CDR3 length: 14 residues. The CDR3 reads CASSPLGTVRPQHF. DNA of the CDR3: TGTGCCAGCAGTCCGCTCGGGACAGTACGGCCCCAGCATTTT.

The V and J genes are TRBV9 and TRBJ1-2; 9 bases are shared with TRBD1. This CDR3 is 15 amino acids long. The V segment lost 4 bases and the J segment 0 bases; nucleotides outside the gene matches: 4. CDR1 is SGDLS and CDR2 is YYNGEE in the germline V gene. CDR3: CASSPRQGANYGYTF. CDR3 DNA: TGTGCCAGCAGCCCCCGACAGGGGGCTAACTATGGCTACACCTTC.

The chain recombines TRBV13 with TRBJ1-4; D is possibly TRBD1 (5 bases). The germline V gene has CDR1 PRHDT and CDR2 FYEKMQ (reference sequence). V was shortened by 4 bases and J by 5 bases, with 14 bases between the two germline ends. The length of the CDR3 is 15 residues. The DNA for the CDR3 is TGTGCCAGCAGCTCGTCGGGACTGCCCAATGAAAAACTGTTTTTT. Protein product: CASSSSGLPNEKLFF.

The chain uses TRBV18 and TRBJ1-1; tentative D call: TRBD1 (5 bases). The V end lost 4 bases, the J end lost 7 bases, and 22 bases lay between the germline ends. The CDR3 is made up of 16 amino acids. The V gene's germline CDR1 is KGHSH and CDR2 LQKENI. The CDR3 nucleotides are TGTGCCAGCTCACTAATTACGTTCGACAGTAAAAATGAAGCTTTCTTT. It encodes CASSLITFDSKNEAFF.

This rearrangement joins TRBV5-6 to TRBJ1-6; TRBD1 might be the D (5 bases). The CDR3 loop spans 17 amino acids. CDR1 and CDR2 (germline): SGHDT, YYEEEE. Trimming removed 9 bases at V and 8 bases at J, with 27 bases between. The CDR3 sequence: CATRAWDRQGNYSPLHF. In DNA form, the CDR3 reads TGTGCCACCCGAGCTTGGGATCGGCAGGGTAATTATTCACCCCTCCACTTT.

The chain recombines TRBV2 with TRBJ2-3; 14 nucleotides agree with TRBD2. Germline loops: CDR1 SNHLY, CDR2 FYNNEI. The length of the CDR3 is 15 residues. V shed 7 bases and J 9 bases; nucleotides not matched to a gene: 9. CDR3 sequence: CASKTSGGEGGTQYF. CDR3 in DNA: TGTGCCAGCAAGACTAGCGGGGGGGAAGGAGGAACGCAGTATTTT.

This clone has only a few counts. The chain combines TRBV7-3 with TRBJ2-2; D may be TRBD2 (6 bases). Germline CDR1 SGHTA, CDR2 FQGTGA. Trimming took off 7 bases at V and 9 bases at J, with 18 bases between the two ends. This CDR3 comprises 14 residues. The CDR3 is CASNSSESLWELFF. As DNA, the CDR3 is TGTGCCAGCAACTCTAGCGAGTCTCTCTGGGAGCTGTTTTTT. The entire variable domain, with the rest obtained from reference TRBV7-3 and TRBJ2-2, is as follows: GAGVSQTPSNKVTEKGKYVELRCDPISGHTALYWYRQSLGQGPEFLIYFQGTGAADDSGLPNDRFFAVRPEGSVSTLKIQRTERGDSAVYLCASNSSESLWELFFGEGSRLTVL.

J is TRBJ2-7 and V is TRBV10-3, with D unclear. The V end lost 3 bases, the J end lost 1 base, and 10 bases lay between the germline ends. There are 14 residues in the CDR3. The germline gives CDR1 ENHRY, CDR2 SYGVKD. The CDR3 sequence: CAISETVGSYEQYF. The CDR3 DNA reads as TGTGCCATCAGTGAAACAGTCGGTTCCTACGAGCAGTACTTC.

The chain carries TRBV11-2 and TRBJ2-7; 8 nucleotides line up with TRBD1. V lost 5 bases to trimming and J lost 2 bases; unmatched junction nucleotides: 8. Per germline, CDR1 SGHAT and CDR2 FQNNGV. This CDR3 spans 15 amino acids. The chain's CDR3 is CASSPRQGRAYEQYF. CDR3 DNA: TGTGCCAGCAGCCCTCGACAGGGGAGAGCCTACGAGCAGTACTTC.

The chain employs TRBV14 and TRBJ2-7; perhaps TRBD2 as D (6 bases). In germline, CDR1 is SGHDN, CDR2 FVKESK. Trimming removed 3 bases at V and 7 bases at J, with 19 bases between. The CDR3 contains 15 residues. The CDR3 sequence is CASSQVSWAGGEQYF. DNA of the CDR3: TGTGCCAGCAGCCAGGTCAGTTGGGCCGGGGGAGAGCAGTACTTC.

The CDR3 bases are TGTGCCAGCAGCCAAGATTCGGGGTTGGACGAGCAGTACTTC. Translating it yields CASSQDSGLDEQYF. The V call is TRBV4-2, the J call TRBJ2-7; D might be TRBD2 (5 bases). Germline values: CDR1 LGHNA, CDR2 YNFKEQ. The CDR3 runs 14 residues. Trimming removed 0 bases at V and 5 bases at J, with 11 bases between.

This chain links TRBV10-3 with TRBJ2-7, with 7 bases lining up with TRBD2. Germline V gene lookup returns CDR1 ENHRY and CDR2 SYGVKD. This CDR3 is built from 15 residues. V was clipped by 0 bases and J by 6 bases; unmatched bases: 8. The CDR3 loop reads CAISESQAGFSEQYF. CDR3 nucleotide sequence: TGTGCCATCAGTGAGTCTCAAGCGGGATTCTCCGAGCAGTACTTC.

The rearrangement uses TRBV29-1 and TRBJ1-1; D is undetermined. Germline V gene sequence: CDR1 SQVTM, CDR2 ANQGSEA. This CDR3 has 15 residues. V gave up 7 bases and J gave up 4 bases, with 22 bases separating them. CDR3 region: CSARGRYGVATEAFF. The CDR3 coding sequence is TGCAGCGCCCGAGGGCGGTACGGGGTGGCCACTGAAGCTTTCTTT.

As to this clone: The junction departs from the called germline gene at one end, perhaps through a read error. This same CDR3 is encoded by further DNA sequences in the sample. The chain uses TRBV6-6 and TRBJ1-1; the D gene is possibly TRBD1 (6 bases). Per the germline V gene, CDR1 is MNHNY and CDR2 is SVGAGI (reference sequence). The CDR3 consists of 13 residues. The CDR3 loop reads CASTGQPGTEAFF. CDR3 coding DNA: TGTGCCAGCACCGGACAGCCGGGCACTGAAGCCTTCTTT.

The J gene is TRBJ1-4, the V gene TRBV10-3; tentatively, D is TRBD1 (5 bases). The V and J ends lost 7 bases and 6 bases respectively, with 6 bases between them. This CDR3 spans 11 amino acids. The V gene's germline CDR1 is ENHRY and CDR2 SYGVKD. CDR3 residues: CAIKGDEKLFF. The DNA of the CDR3 is TGTGCCATCAAAGGGGATGAAAAACTGTTTTTT.

With regard to this clone: The sample holds other DNA sequences that translate to the same CDR3. V usage is TRBV5-1 and J usage is TRBJ2-1, with D perhaps TRBD1 (6 bases). The CDR3 totals 15 residues. Trimming pared 1 base from V and 0 bases from J, leaving 8 bases between. CDR1 is SGHRS and CDR2 is YFSETQ in the germline V gene. CDR3 sequence (DNA): TGCGCCAGCAGCTTGCAGGGGAGCTCCTACAATGAGCAGTTCTTC. Its translation: CASSLQGSSYNEQFF.

This chain uses TRBV3-1 (or the pseudogene TRBV3-2) with TRBJ1-6; D gene uncertain. This CDR3 is 14 amino acids long. Germline CDR1 is LGHDT and CDR2 is YNNKEL (reference sequence). Between the trimmed V and J ends, which lost 1 base and 13 bases, there was a span of 14 bases. The CDR3 sequence: CASSQGASDIPLHF. CDR3 nucleotides: TGTGCCAGCAGCCAAGGAGCCAGTGACATCCCCCTCCACTTT.

The rearrangement links TRBV7-2 to TRBJ2-1, with 8 positions matching TRBD1. V shed 1 base and J 2 bases; nucleotides not matched to a gene: 4. The V gene's germline CDR1 is SGHTA and CDR2 FQGNSA. This CDR3 spans 16 amino acids. Written as DNA, the CDR3 is TGTGCCAGCAGCTTAGGTTCAGGGGGCACCTACAATGAGCAGTTCTTC. Encoded protein: CASSLGSGGTYNEQFF.

The rearrangement joins TRBV7-2 to TRBJ2-3; TRBD2 agrees at 11 bases. The CDR3 sequence is 17 residues long. The germline V gene has CDR1 SGHTA and CDR2 FQGNSA. After removal of 5 bases from V and 1 base from J, the junction contained 8 bases not matched to a gene. CDR3 loop: CASSPPLGLAGTDTQYF. The CDR3 coding sequence is TGTGCCAGCAGCCCCCCTCTGGGACTAGCGGGCACAGATACGCAGTATTTT.

A single count supports this clone. This chain uses TRBV18 with TRBJ2-7, with D possibly TRBD1 on 6 matching bases. The V gene lost 3 bases and the J gene lost 6 bases, with 18 bases spanning the gap. Germline V gene sequence: CDR1 KGHSH, CDR2 LQKENI. This CDR3 comprises 15 residues. In DNA, the CDR3 is TGTGCCAGCTCACCCGGAACAGGGTCCCTAGGCGAGCAGTACTTC. This codes for CASSPGTGSLGEQYF.

This clone was seen a few times. Different DNA sequences within this sample yield the same CDR3. The rearrangement joins TRBV5-1 to TRBJ2-2; 7 bases are shared with TRBD1. The CDR3 is 15 amino acids. CDR1 SGHRS and CDR2 YFSETQ come from the germline V gene. The junction had 0 bases not matched to a gene; V was cut back by 0 bases and J by 1 base. The CDR3 DNA reads TGCGCCAGCAGCTTGGGACAGGGGAACACCGGGGAGCTGTTTTTT. It codes for CASSLGQGNTGELFF.